The next 4 T cell receptor beta chains were all read from a single sample in a study of blood T cell repertoires in COVID-19. The assay was immunoSEQ multiplex PCR, and TCRdb's table has in-frame clones only and misses some. Of roughly 260,000 clones listed, 87% are singletons. Sequenced sample: PBMCs or T cells enriched from blood (not recorded which). The source of these receptors is a woman in her twenties or thirties with acute COVID-19.

The V call is TRBV7-3, the J call TRBJ2-3, with 8 positions matching TRBD2. The CDR3 runs to 15 residues. Looked up from germline, CDR1 is SGHTA and CDR2 is FQGTGA. V was pared by 5 bases and J by 2 bases, with 6 bases of the junction left unmatched. The CDR3 sequence is CASSLLAGSTDTQYF. CDR3 DNA sequence: TGTGCCAGCAGCCTTTTAGCGGGGTCCACAGATACGCAGTATTTT.

The J gene is TRBJ2-2, the V gene TRBV9; 7 nucleotides line up with TRBD2. CDR3 length: 14 residues. V was clipped by 7 bases and J by 0 bases; unmatched bases: 3. Germline V gene lookup returns CDR1 SGDLS and CDR2 YYNGEE. The CDR3 region is CASSGLANTGELFF. CDR3 bases: TGTGCCAGCTCAGGACTAGCGAACACCGGGGAGCTGTTTTTT.

The rearrangement joins TRBV6-5 to TRBJ1-2, with D tentatively TRBD1 (6 bases). CDR3 length: 14 amino acids. The germline CDR1 and CDR2 sequences are MNHEY and SVGAGI. With 8 bases removed from V and 8 bases from J, the gap between germline ends came to 21 bases. The CDR3 is CASAGQLAMGGYTF. CDR3 DNA: TGTGCCAGCGCCGGACAGTTAGCGATGGGGGGCTACACCTTC.

The chain is built from TRBV4-2 and TRBJ1-5, with D unclear. V was clipped by 0 bases and J by 7 bases, with 10 bases between them. Germline CDR1 LGHNA, CDR2 YNFKEQ. This CDR3 contains 14 residues. CDR3 DNA: TGTGCCAGCAGCCAAGAAGGTGCGGGCCAGCCCCAGCATTTT. The encoded protein is CASSQEGAGQPQHF.